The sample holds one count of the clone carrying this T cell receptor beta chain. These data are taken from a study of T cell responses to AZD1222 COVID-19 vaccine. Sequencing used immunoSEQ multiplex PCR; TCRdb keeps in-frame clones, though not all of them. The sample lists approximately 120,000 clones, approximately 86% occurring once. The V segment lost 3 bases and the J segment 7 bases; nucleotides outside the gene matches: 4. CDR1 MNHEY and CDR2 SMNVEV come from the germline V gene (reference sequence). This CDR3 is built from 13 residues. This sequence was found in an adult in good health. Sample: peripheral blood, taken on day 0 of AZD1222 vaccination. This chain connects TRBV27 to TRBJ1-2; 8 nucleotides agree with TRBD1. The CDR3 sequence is CASSLDRVSGYTF. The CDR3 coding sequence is TGTGCCAGCAGTTTGGACAGGGTCTCTGGCTACACCTTC.